Listed below are T cell receptor beta chains from one sample, sequenced in a study of blood T cells in healthy people across ages. TCRdb called the 5' RACE reads again in MiXCR, with one record for every CDR3 protein. The sample has 1,500,000 or so distinct CDR3 sequences, 42% seen once. Sample: blood. These receptors all stem from a woman aged 18 to 35 in good health. The CDR3 runs from the conserved cysteine through the conserved F or W. D genes are given only for firm matches. A row's size may be missing; if present it is once, few, many or a size class.

d_call	v_call	j_call	clone_size	cdr3_length	cdr3_nt	cdr3_aa
TRBD2	TRBV5-1	TRBJ2-1	-	15	TGCGCCAGCAGCTCAATGGGGGGGTCCTACAATGAGCAGTTCTTC	CASSSMGGSYNEQFF
TRBD1	TRBV7-6	TRBJ1-4	-	15	TGTGCCAGCAGCTTAGGAGGACAGGGGAATGAAAAACTGTTTTTT	CASSLGGQGNEKLFF
TRBD2	TRBV20-1	TRBJ2-7	-	17	TGCAGTGCCTCCGGGACTAGCGGGAGCGGCTCCTACAATGAGCAGTACTTC	CSASGTSGSGSYNEQYF
-	TRBV20-1	TRBJ2-7	once	15	TGCAGTGCTAGAGGAGTAAAATTCTCCTACAATGAGCAGTACTTC	CSARGVKFSYNEQYF
-	TRBV7-2	TRBJ2-1	few	14	TGTGCCAGCAGCTTGGGGCGTAGCGTCAATGAGCAGTTCTTC	CASSLGRSVNEQFF
-	TRBV6-2/TRBV6-3	TRBJ1-2	-	14	TGTGCCAGCAGTACCTACCCCGTACGCTATGGCTACACCTTC	CASSTYPVRYGYTF
TRBD2	TRBV6-1	TRBJ2-1	-	15	TGTGCCAGCACGCCGAAGCGGGGAAACTACAATGAGCAGTTCTTC	CASTPKRGNYNEQFF
-	TRBV7-9	TRBJ2-3	-	16	TGTGCCAGCAGCCGACGGACTCGCGCAGGCACAGATACGCAGTATTTT	CASSRRTRAGTDTQYF
-	TRBV6-5	TRBJ1-2	few	13	TGTGCCAGCAGTTACCCAGGGGTGGATGGCTACACCTTC	CASSYPGVDGYTF
-	TRBV7-9	TRBJ2-5	-	15	TGTGCCAGCAGCTTAACGGGGGCGAGGGAAGAGACCCAGTACTTC	CASSLTGAREETQYF
-	TRBV7-9	TRBJ1-5	few	14	TGTGCCAGCAGTACCAAGGATAGCAATCAGCCCCAGCATTTT	CASSTKDSNQPQHF
TRBD1	TRBV6-2/TRBV6-3	TRBJ2-7	-	17	TGTGCCAGCAGTACCCCGGACAGGGCCCTAAACTACTACGAGCAGTACTTC	CASSTPDRALNYYEQYF
-	TRBV5-1	TRBJ2-7	-	15	TGCGCCAGCAGTTTTGGCCGGGACACTTTCTACGAGCAGTACTTC	CASSFGRDTFYEQYF
TRBD2	TRBV3-1	TRBJ2-3	once	17	TGTGCCAGCAGCCAAGAGGGCCGCGGGGGAACCACAGATACGCAGTATTTT	CASSQEGRGGTTDTQYF
TRBD1	TRBV7-9	TRBJ2-5	once	13	TGTGCCAGCAGCTTAGATAGGGGGCAGGAGCAGTACTTC	CASSLDRGQEQYF
-	TRBV4-1	TRBJ2-1	-	17	TGCGCCAGCAGCCAAGTCACGGGGATCTTATCCTACAATGAGCAGTTCTTC	CASSQVTGILSYNEQFF
-	TRBV5-1	TRBJ2-7	few	14	TGCGCCAGCAGCTTTCTCGCGCCACGAAACGAGCAGTACTTC	CASSFLAPRNEQYF
TRBD1	TRBV7-2	TRBJ1-4	few	15	TGTGCCAGCAGCAGAAGACAGGGGATTAATGAAAAACTGTTTTTT	CASSRRQGINEKLFF
TRBD1	TRBV25-1	TRBJ1-4	few	15	TGTGCCAGCAGTGGACCCGGGACAGTTAATGAAAAACTGTTTTTT	CASSGPGTVNEKLFF
TRBD2	TRBV28	TRBJ2-3	-	14	TGTGCCAGCAGCGGTCGGGAGGCAGCAGATACGCAGTATTTT	CASSGREAADTQYF
-	TRBV20-1	TRBJ2-7	once	17	TGCAGTGCTAGAGATCTAGGGCAGCCGAAACTTGTATCCGAGCAGTACTTC	CSARDLGQPKLVSEQYF
TRBD1	TRBV7-7	TRBJ2-5	-	15	TGTGCTAGCAGCTTAAGACAGGGGCGTCTGGAGACCCAGTACTTC	CASSLRQGRLETQYF